The 14 T cell receptor beta chains given below trace back to one sample, sequenced in a study of blood T cell repertoires in COVID-19. Sequencing was performed with immunoSEQ multiplex PCR; in TCRdb, only in-frame clones are kept and a portion is missing. In the table there are 200,000 to 300,000 clones, around 87% of which are singletons. Sequencing input: peripheral blood. Receptor source: a woman aged 55-70 years with COVID-19, enrolled during active disease.

The CDR3 here is CASRTLQGMATEAFF. For the CDR3, the DNA is TGTGCCAGCAGGACCCTACAGGGGATGGCAACTGAAGCTTTCTTT. This sequence joins TRBV28 and TRBJ1-1; 7 bases match TRBD1. The germline V gene has CDR1 MDHEN and CDR2 SYDVKM. Trimming at V came to 6 bases and at J to 5 bases, leaving 12 bases not matched to a gene. This CDR3 region has 15 residues. The full variable domain, in which reference TRBV28 and TRBJ1-1 provide the parts outside the CDR3, is DVKVTQSSRYLVKRTGEKVFLECVQDMDHENMFWYRQDPGLGLRLIYFSYDVKMKEKGDIPEGYSVSREKKERFSLILESASTNQTSMYLCASRTLQGMATEAFFGQGTRLTVV.

The CDR3 sequence: CASSLIPGENGYTF. CDR3 DNA sequence: TGTGCCAGCAGCTTGATTCCAGGGGAGAATGGCTACACCTTC. The J gene is TRBJ1-2, the V gene TRBV5-8, with a tentative D call TRBD1 (6 bases). V was trimmed by 1 base and J by 6 bases, leaving 13 bases between them. The CDR3 totals 14 residues. CDR1 SGHTS and CDR2 YDEGEE come from the germline V gene.

The rearrangement joins TRBV24-1 to TRBJ2-6; 7 bases align to TRBD2. This CDR3 has 14 amino acids. The trim removed 10 bases at V and 1 base at J, leaving 3 bases unmatched. Looked up from germline, CDR1 is KGHDR and CDR2 is SFDVKD. This CDR3 reads CATQRGSGANVLTF. The CDR3 DNA reads as TGTGCCACACAGCGGGGATCTGGGGCCAACGTCCTGACTTTC.

The chain links TRBV15 to TRBJ1-4; 9 nucleotides agree with TRBD1. V was pared by 1 base and J by 5 bases, with 2 bases of the junction left unmatched. Germline CDR1 is LNHNV and CDR2 is YYDKDF (reference sequence). The CDR3 length is 15 residues. In DNA, the CDR3 is TGTGCCACCAGCAGAGTTGGGACAGGGAATGAAAAACTGTTTTTT. Translating it yields CATSRVGTGNEKLFF. The full variable domain, with the rest looked up from reference TRBV15 and TRBJ1-4, is DAMVIQNPRYQVTQFGKPVTLSCSQTLNHNVMYWYQQKSSQAPKLLFHYYDKDFNNEADTPDNFQSRRPNTSFCFLDIRSPGLGDTAMYLCATSRVGTGNEKLFFGSGTQLSVL.

This clone has only one observation. The V gene is TRBV6-5, the J gene TRBJ1-1; the match to TRBD1 covers 7 bases. The V and J ends lost 2 bases and 2 bases, in that order; junction bases with no gene match: 2. Germline CDR1 is MNHEY and CDR2 is SVGAGI. The CDR3 length is 14 residues. The chain's CDR3 is CASSYGTANTEAFF. The DNA of the CDR3 is TGTGCCAGCAGTTACGGGACAGCAAACACTGAAGCTTTCTTT.

The rearrangement links TRBV13 to TRBJ1-1; D is unclear. V lost 4 bases and J lost 4, with 16 bases in between. CDR1 and CDR2 from the germline V gene are PRHDT and FYEKMQ (reference sequence). The CDR3 covers 15 residues. The CDR3 spells CASSSRGPFSTEAFF. In DNA form, the CDR3 reads TGTGCCAGCAGCTCAAGAGGTCCATTCTCCACTGAAGCTTTCTTT.

The chain recombines TRBV7-8 with TRBJ2-5; tentatively, D is TRBD1 (5 bases). Trimming shortened V by 4 bases and J by 7 bases, and 16 bases separated the two germline ends. The CDR3 contains 14 residues. Germline V CDR1 and CDR2: SGHVS, FQNEAQ. The CDR3 DNA reads TGTGCCAGCAGCTCCCACTACAACCAGGGGACCCAGTACTTC. It encodes CASSSHYNQGTQYF.

Comments on this clone: This CDR3 is also generated by other DNA sequences in the sample. CDR3 nucleotides: TGCGCCAGCAGCTTGTCGGGGGGGAACACTGAAGCTTTCTTT. This gives the protein CASSLSGGNTEAFF. This chain links TRBV5-1 with TRBJ1-1; possible D gene TRBD1, 5 bases. CDR3 size: 14 residues. CDR1 is SGHRS, CDR2 YFSETQ, per germline. V was shortened by 1 base and J by 1 base, with 8 bases between the two germline ends.

This clone was recorded once. This sequence joins TRBV24-1 and TRBJ2-2; 9 bases agree with TRBD1. The CDR3 runs 16 residues. Per germline, CDR1 KGHDR and CDR2 SFDVKD. J was trimmed by 6 bases and V by 6 bases; bases with no gene match: 10. The CDR3 DNA reads as TGTGCCACCAGTCTGCCGGGACAGGGTTTGGCCGGGGAGCTGTTTTTT. The encoded protein is CATSLPGQGLAGELFF.

The CDR3 spells CASSRGREYF. CDR3 in DNA: TGTGCCAGCTCACGTGGTCGGGAGTACTTC. The chain couples TRBV18 to TRBJ2-5, with D uncertain. The V and J ends lost 4 bases and 12 bases respectively, with 9 bases between them. Germline CDR1 and CDR2: KGHSH and LQKENI. The CDR3 has 10 residues.

The gene calls are TRBV6-2 or TRBV6-3 and TRBJ2-2, with TRBD2 matching 7 bases. Germline V gene lookup returns CDR1 MNHEY and CDR2 SVGEGT. V shed 7 bases, J shed 4 bases, and the junction held 9 bases outside the gene matches. The CDR3 consists of 15 residues. The CDR3 sequence is CASNPLATLTGELFF. CDR3 in DNA: TGTGCCAGCAACCCACTAGCGACCCTCACCGGGGAGCTGTTTTTT.

The chain uses TRBV6-5 and TRBJ2-2; TRBD1 agrees at 11 bases. Germline V gene sequence: CDR1 MNHEY, CDR2 SVGAGI. The CDR3 consists of 14 residues. Losses at the gene ends were 6 bases for V and 5 bases for J; bases not matched to a gene: 2. CDR3 sequence: CASRGQGGTGELFF. CDR3 DNA sequence: TGTGCCAGCAGGGGACAGGGGGGGACCGGGGAGCTGTTTTTT.

The V gene is TRBV27, the J gene TRBJ1-5; D is possibly TRBD1 (5 bases). V was clipped by 2 bases and J by 7 bases, with 6 bases between them. This CDR3 has 12 residues. Germline CDR1 and CDR2: MNHEY and SMNVEV (reference sequence). This chain's CDR3 is CASSLQGQPQHF. CDR3 in DNA: TGTGCCAGCAGTTTACAGGGACAGCCCCAGCATTTT.

The chain employs TRBV13 and TRBJ2-7; 9 nucleotides match TRBD1. The germline gives CDR1 PRHDT, CDR2 FYEKMQ (reference sequence). The length of the CDR3 is 16 residues. Unmatched junction bases numbered 9, after V lost 5 bases and J lost 1 base. The CDR3 DNA follows: TGTGCCAGCAGCCCCGACCGGGACAGGGTGTCCTACGAGCAGTACTTC. This codes for CASSPDRDRVSYEQYF. The entire variable domain, with the rest obtained from reference TRBV13 and TRBJ2-7, is as follows: AAGVIQSPRHLIKEKRETATLKCYPIPRHDTVYWYQQGPGQDPQFLISFYEKMQSDKGSIPDRFSAQQFSDYHSELNMSSLELGDSALYFCASSPDRDRVSYEQYFGPGTRLTVT.